The rows below give T cell receptor beta chains drawn from one sample of a study of blood T cell repertoires in COVID-19. Sequenced by immunoSEQ multiplex PCR; TCRdb stores in-frame clones only, minus some. This sample has 140,000 to 150,000 clones, with about 80% found just once. The sample consisted of peripheral blood. Receptors originate from a man aged 70 or older who had recovered from COVID-19. CDR3s include the opening cysteine and the closing phenylalanine or tryptophan. For some rows the clone size is stated as once, few or many, or as a class when expanded; others skip it.

TRBV5-1	TRBJ1-2	.	CASSAIFGQDYGYTF
TRBV6-5	TRBJ2-7	.	CASRQGPYEQYF
TRBV23-1	TRBJ2-7	few	CASSQWEGSEQYF
TRBV2	TRBJ2-3	.	CASSAQKDTQYF
TRBV9	TRBJ2-3	.	CASSVAAVTSTDTQYF
TRBV5-1	TRBJ2-2	.	CASSLIPAGELFF
TRBV18	TRBJ2-7	.	CASSPGSVGYEQYF
TRBV3-1/TRBV3-2	TRBJ2-3	.	CASSQQSGKDTQYF
TRBV11-3	TRBJ2-7	.	CASSLDGRNYEQYF
TRBV4-3	TRBJ2-3	.	CASSQDLRTSGSTDTQYF
TRBV4-2	TRBJ1-1	.	CASSQGGLIQGVGTEAFF
TRBV6-6	TRBJ2-3	.	CASSYGQGDSDTQYF
TRBV6-5	TRBJ2-1	.	CASTRGSGGYNEQFF
TRBV29-1	TRBJ2-5	.	CSVGDRNLQETQYF
TRBV12-5	TRBJ1-6	few	CASGLNRPAQGDIYSPLHF
TRBV4-3	TRBJ2-6	.	CASSKEGVGANVLTF
TRBV15	TRBJ2-7	.	CAASLAGSDEQYF
TRBV7-7	TRBJ2-1	.	CASSQGRTGLGEQFF
TRBV27	TRBJ1-4	.	CASSIIRGDEKLFF
TRBV3-1/TRBV3-2	TRBJ1-3	.	CASSQDWRVQGNTIYF
TRBV2	TRBJ2-3	.	CASTMRGLNPDTQYF
TRBV14	TRBJ2-5	.	CASSQLAGGIQETQYF
TRBV7-9	TRBJ2-1	medium-sized	CASRQIDGTGNNEQFF
TRBV4-3	TRBJ1-4	.	CASSPQALGSATNEKLFF
TRBV7-9	TRBJ2-3	.	CASSRTSGRVTTQYF
TRBV27	TRBJ1-1	few	CASSWTAYNTEAFF
TRBV15	TRBJ2-1	.	CATSSGRGYNEQFF
TRBV6-1	TRBJ1-5	.	CASSEVLGEPQHF
TRBV11-2	TRBJ1-2	.	CASSLGQGIYGYTF
TRBV4-2	TRBJ2-7	.	CASSQVDGGAEQYF
TRBV27	TRBJ2-6	.	CASSFQSGANVLTF